This TCR beta chain was retrieved from a study of blood T cells in healthy people across ages. Findings and caveats of the study: The donors' CMV status was not determined, possibly confounding changes in expanded clonotypes. Per-million-T-cell TCR beta diversity fell roughly linearly with age.

About this clonotype itself: The target antigen is unknown.

Per the germline V gene, CDR1 is DFQATT and CDR2 is SNEGSKA (reference sequence). The CDR3 contains 15 residues. The V and J ends lost 3 bases and 1 base respectively, with 13 bases between them. Using a J-beta primer mix together with a sample-barcoded 5' primer, a second PCR was run for roughly 6 to 11 cycles. TCRdb redid the calling of the 5' RACE reads with MiXCR, one entry per CDR3 protein. The table shows about 1.8 million distinct CDR3 sequences, with around half occurring only once. The donors, all healthy, were Caucasians living in Russia, aged about 6 to 90. The clonotype comes from a middle-aged woman in good health. Sequenced input: blood. The genes are TRBV20-1 and TRBJ2-4; D assignment may be TRBD1 or TRBD2 (5 bases each). This CDR3 is CSASSGRWAKNIQYF. The CDR3 DNA is TGCAGTGCTAGCTCGGGGCGCTGGGCCAAAAACATTCAGTACTTC.